The source of this T cell receptor beta chain is a study of T cell clonality in common variable immunodeficiency. Study findings and constraints: T cell subpopulation sequencing would be needed to explain CVID clonality.

Most patients and controls had Caucasian heritage. Control and CVID samples contributed equal amounts of genomic DNA. Clones were read by immunoSEQ multiplex PCR, and TCRdb kept only the in-frame ones, dropping some. In total the sample includes some 64,000 clones, none of them seen once. The CDR3 has 14 residues. V was pared by 5 bases and J by 0 bases, with 13 bases between. From germline, CDR1 is SQVTM and CDR2 ANQGSEA. This clone was counted at least ten times. The antigen is not known. The CDR3 extends 3 residues past the end of the read, so its final part is completed from the germline J gene. The sequence was collected from a person aged 18 to 70 in good health. The specimen was peripheral blood mononuclear cells. This chain uses TRBV29-1 with TRBJ1-2; no definite D call. CDR3 amino acids: CSVPGRTSNYGYTF. The sequenced CDR3 bases are TGCAGCGTTCCCGGACGGACTTCTAACTATGGC.